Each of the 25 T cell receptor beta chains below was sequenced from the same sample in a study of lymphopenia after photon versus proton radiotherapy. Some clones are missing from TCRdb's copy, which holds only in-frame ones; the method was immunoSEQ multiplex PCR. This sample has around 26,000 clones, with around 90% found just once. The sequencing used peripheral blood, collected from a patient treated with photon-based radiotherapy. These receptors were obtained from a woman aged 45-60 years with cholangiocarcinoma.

CDR3 sequence reads: CASSLVGRGTTEAFF. In DNA form, the CDR3 reads TGTGCCAGCAGCTTGGTAGGCAGGGGGACCACTGAAGCTTTCTTT. This rearrangement joins TRBV5-5 to TRBJ1-1, with TRBD1 matching over 7 bases. The germline V gene has CDR1 SGHKS and CDR2 YYEKEE (reference sequence). The CDR3 is 15 amino acids. The V segment lost 0 bases and the J segment 4 bases; nucleotides outside the gene matches: 6.

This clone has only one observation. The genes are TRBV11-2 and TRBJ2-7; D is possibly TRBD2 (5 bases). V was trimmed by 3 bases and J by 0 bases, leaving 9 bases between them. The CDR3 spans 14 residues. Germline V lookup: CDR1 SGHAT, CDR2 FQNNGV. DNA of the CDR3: TGTGCCAGCAGCTTTGACCTAGCCTCCTACGAGCAGTACTTC. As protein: CASSFDLASYEQYF. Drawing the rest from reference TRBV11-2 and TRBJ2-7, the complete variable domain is EAGVAQSPRYKIIEKRQSVAFWCNPISGHATLYWYQQILGQGPKLLIQFQNNGVVDDSQLPKDRFSAERLKGVDSTLKIQPAKLEDSAVYLCASSFDLASYEQYFGPGTRLTVT.

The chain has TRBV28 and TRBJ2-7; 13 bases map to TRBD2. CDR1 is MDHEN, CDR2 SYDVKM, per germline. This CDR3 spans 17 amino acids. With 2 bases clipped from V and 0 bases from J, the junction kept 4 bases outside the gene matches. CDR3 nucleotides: TGTGCCAGCAGTTTAATCGGGACTAGCGGGGCCTCCTACGAGCAGTACTTC. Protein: CASSLIGTSGASYEQYF.

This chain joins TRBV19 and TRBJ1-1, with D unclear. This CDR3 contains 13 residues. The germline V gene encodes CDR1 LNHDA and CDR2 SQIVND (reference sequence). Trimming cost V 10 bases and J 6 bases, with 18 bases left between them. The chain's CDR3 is CANLHAGEAEAFF. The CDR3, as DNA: TGTGCCAACCTTCACGCCGGGGAGGCTGAAGCTTTCTTT.

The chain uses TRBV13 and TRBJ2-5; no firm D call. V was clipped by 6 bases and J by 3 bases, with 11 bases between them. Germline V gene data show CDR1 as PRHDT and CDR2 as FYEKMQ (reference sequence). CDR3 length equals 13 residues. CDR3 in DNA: TGTGCCAGCAGACAACCCCCGAAAGAGACCCAGTACTTC. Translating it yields CASRQPPKETQYF.

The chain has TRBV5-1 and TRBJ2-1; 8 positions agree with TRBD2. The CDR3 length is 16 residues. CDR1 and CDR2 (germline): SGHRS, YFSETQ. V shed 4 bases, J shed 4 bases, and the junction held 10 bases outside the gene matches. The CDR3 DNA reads TGCGCCAGCAGCAAATTCGGGGGGGCCCTATACAATGAGCAGTTCTTC. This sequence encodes CASSKFGGALYNEQFF.

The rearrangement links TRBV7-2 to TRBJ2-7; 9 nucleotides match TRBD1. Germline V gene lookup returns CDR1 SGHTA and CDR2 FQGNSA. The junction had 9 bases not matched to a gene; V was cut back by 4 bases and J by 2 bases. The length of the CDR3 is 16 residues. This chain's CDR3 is CASSSIWDRATYEQYF. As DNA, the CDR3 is TGTGCCAGCAGCTCTATCTGGGACAGGGCCACCTACGAGCAGTACTTC.

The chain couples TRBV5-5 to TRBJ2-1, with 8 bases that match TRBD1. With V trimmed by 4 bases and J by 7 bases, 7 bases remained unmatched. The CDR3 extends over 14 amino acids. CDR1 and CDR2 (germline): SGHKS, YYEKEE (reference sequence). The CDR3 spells CASSGQGSSNEQFF. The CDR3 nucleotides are TGTGCCAGCAGCGGACAGGGTAGTTCGAATGAGCAGTTCTTC.

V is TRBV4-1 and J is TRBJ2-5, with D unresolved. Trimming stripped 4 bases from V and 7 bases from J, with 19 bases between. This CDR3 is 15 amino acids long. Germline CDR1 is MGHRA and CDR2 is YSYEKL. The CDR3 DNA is TGCGCCAGCAGCCTCGGCCAAGCAGTGGTTGGGACCCAGTACTTC. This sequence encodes CASSLGQAVVGTQYF.

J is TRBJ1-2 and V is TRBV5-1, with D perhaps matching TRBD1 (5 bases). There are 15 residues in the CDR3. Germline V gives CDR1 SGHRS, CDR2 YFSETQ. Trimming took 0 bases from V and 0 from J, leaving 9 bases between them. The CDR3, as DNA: TGCGCCAGCAGCTTGGAGGGGTACACTAACTATGGCTACACCTTC. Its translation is CASSLEGYTNYGYTF.

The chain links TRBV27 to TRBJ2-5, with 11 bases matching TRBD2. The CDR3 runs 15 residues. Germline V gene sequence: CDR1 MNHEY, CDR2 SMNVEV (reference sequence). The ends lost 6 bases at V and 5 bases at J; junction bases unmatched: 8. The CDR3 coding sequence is TGTGCCAGCAGCCGAGCGACTAGCGGGACCGAGACCCAGTACTTC. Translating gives CASSRATSGTETQYF.

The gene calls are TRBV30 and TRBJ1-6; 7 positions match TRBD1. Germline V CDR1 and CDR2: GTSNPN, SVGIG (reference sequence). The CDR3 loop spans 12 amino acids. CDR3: CAGGRQGPPLHF. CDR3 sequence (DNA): TGTGCAGGCGGCCGACAGGGCCCACCCCTCCACTTT.

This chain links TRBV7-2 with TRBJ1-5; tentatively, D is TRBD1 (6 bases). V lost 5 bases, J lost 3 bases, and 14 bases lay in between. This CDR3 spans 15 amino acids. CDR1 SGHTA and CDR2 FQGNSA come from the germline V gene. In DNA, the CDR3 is TGTGCCAGCAGCGAGGGAGGGACATTCAATCAGCCCCAGCATTTT. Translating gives CASSEGGTFNQPQHF.

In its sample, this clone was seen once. CDR3 region: CASSLGNLNSGANVLTF. The CDR3 DNA reads TGTGCCAGCAGCTTGGGAAACCTAAACTCTGGGGCCAACGTCCTGACTTTC. The chain has TRBV5-4 and TRBJ2-6, with D unclear. The CDR3 extends over 17 amino acids. The germline V gene encodes CDR1 SGHNT and CDR2 YYREEE (reference sequence). V lost 0 bases and J 0 bases, leaving 10 bases between the germline ends.

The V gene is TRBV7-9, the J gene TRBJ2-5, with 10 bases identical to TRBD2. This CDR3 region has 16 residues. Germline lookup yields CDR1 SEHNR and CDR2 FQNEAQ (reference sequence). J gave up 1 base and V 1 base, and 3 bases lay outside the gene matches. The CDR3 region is CASSLVSGGFQETQYF. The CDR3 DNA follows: TGTGCCAGCAGCTTAGTTAGCGGGGGGTTCCAAGAGACCCAGTACTTC.

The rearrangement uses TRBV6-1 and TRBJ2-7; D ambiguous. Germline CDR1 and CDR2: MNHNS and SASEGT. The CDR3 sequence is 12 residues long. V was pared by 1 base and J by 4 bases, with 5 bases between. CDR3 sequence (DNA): TGTGCCAGCAGTGAAGGGACGTACGAGCAGTACTTC. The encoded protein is CASSEGTYEQYF.

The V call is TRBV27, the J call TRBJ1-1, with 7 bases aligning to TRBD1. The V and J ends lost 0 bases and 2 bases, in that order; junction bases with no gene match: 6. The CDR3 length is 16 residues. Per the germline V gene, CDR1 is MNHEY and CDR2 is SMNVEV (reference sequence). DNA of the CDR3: TGTGCCAGCAGTTTATCGAACAGGGGCGTAAACACTGAAGCTTTCTTT. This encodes CASSLSNRGVNTEAFF.

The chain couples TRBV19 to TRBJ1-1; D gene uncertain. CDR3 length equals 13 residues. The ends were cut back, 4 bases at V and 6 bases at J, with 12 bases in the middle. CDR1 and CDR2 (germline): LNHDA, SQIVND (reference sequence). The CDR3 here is CASSRTPFAEAFF. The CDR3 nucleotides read TGTGCCAGTAGTAGAACCCCCTTCGCTGAAGCTTTCTTT.

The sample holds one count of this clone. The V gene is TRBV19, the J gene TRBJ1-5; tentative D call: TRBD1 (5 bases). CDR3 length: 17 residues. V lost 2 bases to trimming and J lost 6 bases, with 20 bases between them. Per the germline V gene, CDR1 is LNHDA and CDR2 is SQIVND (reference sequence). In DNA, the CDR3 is TGTGCCAGTAGTATACTCGACAGTCGGTTATTTGGTCAGCCCCAGCATTTT. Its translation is CASSILDSRLFGQPQHF.

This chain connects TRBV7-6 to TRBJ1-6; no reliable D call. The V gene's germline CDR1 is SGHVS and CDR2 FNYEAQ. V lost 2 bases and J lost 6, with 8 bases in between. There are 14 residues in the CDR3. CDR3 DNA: TGTGCCAGCAGCTTACGGCGGAGTAATTCACCCCTCCACTTT. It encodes CASSLRRSNSPLHF. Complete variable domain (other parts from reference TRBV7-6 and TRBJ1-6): GAGVSQSPRYKVTKRGQDVALRCDPISGHVSLYWYRQALGQGPEFLTYFNYEAQQDKSGLPNDRFSAERPEGSISTLTIQRTEQRDSAMYRCASSLRRSNSPLHFGNGTRLTVT.

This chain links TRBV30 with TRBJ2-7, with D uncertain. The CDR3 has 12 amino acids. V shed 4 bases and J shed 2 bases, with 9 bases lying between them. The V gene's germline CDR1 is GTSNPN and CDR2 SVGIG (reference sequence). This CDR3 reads CAWKGIAYEQYF. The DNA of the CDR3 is TGTGCCTGGAAGGGCATTGCCTACGAGCAGTACTTC.

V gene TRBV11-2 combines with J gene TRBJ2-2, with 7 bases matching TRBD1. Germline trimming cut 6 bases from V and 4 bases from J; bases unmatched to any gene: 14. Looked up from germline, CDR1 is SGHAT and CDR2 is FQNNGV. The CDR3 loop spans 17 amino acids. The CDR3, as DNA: TGTGCCAGCAGTTTCCCCCCTTACAGGGGTGGCACCGGGGAGCTGTTTTTT. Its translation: CASSFPPYRGGTGELFF.

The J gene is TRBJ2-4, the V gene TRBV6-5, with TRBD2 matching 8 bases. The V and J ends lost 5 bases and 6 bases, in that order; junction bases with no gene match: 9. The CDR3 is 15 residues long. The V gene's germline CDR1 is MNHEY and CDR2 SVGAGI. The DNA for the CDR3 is TGTGCCAGCAGTCCCCGGACTAGCCGGGGAAACATTCAGTACTTC. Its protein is CASSPRTSRGNIQYF.

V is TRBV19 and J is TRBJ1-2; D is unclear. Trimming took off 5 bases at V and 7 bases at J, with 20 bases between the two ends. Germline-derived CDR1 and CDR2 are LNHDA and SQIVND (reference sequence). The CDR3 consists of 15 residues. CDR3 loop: CASSPDGILAFGYTF. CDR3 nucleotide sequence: TGTGCCAGTAGTCCGGACGGAATACTAGCGTTTGGCTACACCTTC.

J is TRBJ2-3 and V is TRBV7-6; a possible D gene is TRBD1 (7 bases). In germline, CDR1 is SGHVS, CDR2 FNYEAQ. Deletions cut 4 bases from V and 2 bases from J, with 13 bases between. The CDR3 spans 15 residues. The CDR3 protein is CASSSPGGYTDTQYF. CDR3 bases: TGTGCCAGCAGCTCGCCAGGGGGGTACACAGATACGCAGTATTTT.